Listed below are T cell receptor beta chains from one sample, sequenced in a study of T cell responses to AZD1222 COVID-19 vaccine. TCRdb's copy holds only in-frame clones and misses some; the assay was immunoSEQ multiplex PCR. Seen here are over 150,000 clones, 75% to 95% observed once, and the top ten hold about 1.6%. This specimen was peripheral blood, taken on day 0 of AZD1222 vaccination. The receptors were sampled from an adult in good health. Each CDR3 is given with its conserved first and last residue. Where a row states a size, it is once, few, many or the class of an expanded clone; other rows omit it.

j_gene	abundance	len	v_gene	CDR3aa
TRBJ1-3	-	14	TRBV9	CASSVAGEGNTIYF
TRBJ1-2	-	17	TRBV5-1	CASSGKPRGVLHYGYTF
TRBJ2-5	-	14	TRBV9	CASSAAGGPETQYF
TRBJ1-2	-	13	TRBV10-3	CAISEQGAFGYTF
TRBJ1-4	-	17	TRBV28	CASSLGGGGLTNEKLFF
TRBJ2-2	few	14	TRBV18	CASSPVPLTGELFF
TRBJ1-2	-	13	TRBV11-3	CASSLIGSSSYTF
TRBJ1-2	few	12	TRBV13	CASSLSQNGYTF
TRBJ1-5	once	13	TRBV27	CASGIYPYQPQHF
TRBJ1-4	-	15	TRBV6-5	CASSSGVVTNEKLFF
TRBJ1-1	-	12	TRBV6-2/TRBV6-3	CASSTVIAEAFF
TRBJ1-3	-	14	TRBV9	CASSFDLPGNTIYF
TRBJ1-6	-	17	TRBV5-1	CASSLIRSDSYNSPLHF
TRBJ1-5	-	13	TRBV28	CASSFSVNQPQHF
TRBJ1-1	-	14	TRBV4-3	CASSHVRKNTEAFF
TRBJ1-1	-	15	TRBV18	CASSPGLSMNTEAFF
TRBJ1-3	few	16	TRBV7-3	CASSLTGRSSGNTIYF
TRBJ2-7	-	13	TRBV5-6	CASSSLDSYEQYF
TRBJ2-7	-	16	TRBV9	CASSVGTSGGVYEQYF
TRBJ1-1	-	13	TRBV5-1	CASSLVPSAEAFF
TRBJ1-5	-	11	TRBV6-5	CASMRVRREHF
TRBJ2-5	-	11	TRBV5-1	CASSFDETQYF
TRBJ2-1	-	16	TRBV2	CASSEGPGGGYNEQFF
TRBJ1-3	once	20	TRBV7-6	CASSLAQRQAVSYSGNTIYF
TRBJ1-3	-	17	TRBV9	CASSVSGTGGTGNTIYF
TRBJ2-5	-	14	TRBV4-3	CASSPSGERETQYF
TRBJ2-2	once	17	TRBV3-1/TRBV3-2	CASSQQPDTMNTGELFF
TRBJ2-7	-	13	TRBV6-5	CASSSDRYYEQYF
TRBJ2-7	once	15	TRBV11-2	CASSLVSTRWYEQYF